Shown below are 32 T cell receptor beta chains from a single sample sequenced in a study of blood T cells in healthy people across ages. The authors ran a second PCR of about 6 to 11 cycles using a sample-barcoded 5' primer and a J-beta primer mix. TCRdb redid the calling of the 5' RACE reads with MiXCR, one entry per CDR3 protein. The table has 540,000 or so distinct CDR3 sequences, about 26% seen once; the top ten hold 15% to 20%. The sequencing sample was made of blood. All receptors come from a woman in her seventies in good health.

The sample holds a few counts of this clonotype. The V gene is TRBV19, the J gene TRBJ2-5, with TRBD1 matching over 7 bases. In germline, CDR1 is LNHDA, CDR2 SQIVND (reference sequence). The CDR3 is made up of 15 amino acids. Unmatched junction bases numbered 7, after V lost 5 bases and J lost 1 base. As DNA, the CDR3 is TGTGCCAGTAGTCAGAACAGGGGCCTCCAAGAGACCCAGTACTTC. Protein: CASSQNRGLQETQYF. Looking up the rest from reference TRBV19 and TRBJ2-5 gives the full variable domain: DGGITQSPKYLFRKEGQNVTLSCEQNLNHDAMYWYRQDPGQGLRLIYYSQIVNDFQKGDIAEGYSVSREKKESFPLTVTSAQKNPTAFYLCASSQNRGLQETQYFGPGTRLLVL.

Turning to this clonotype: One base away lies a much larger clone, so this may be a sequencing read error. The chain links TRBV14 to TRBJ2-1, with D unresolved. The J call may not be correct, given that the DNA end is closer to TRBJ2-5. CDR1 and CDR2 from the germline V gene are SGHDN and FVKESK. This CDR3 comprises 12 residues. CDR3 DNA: TGTGCCAGCAGCGAAGAGTACGGGCCCCAGTACTTC. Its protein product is CASSEEYGPQYF.

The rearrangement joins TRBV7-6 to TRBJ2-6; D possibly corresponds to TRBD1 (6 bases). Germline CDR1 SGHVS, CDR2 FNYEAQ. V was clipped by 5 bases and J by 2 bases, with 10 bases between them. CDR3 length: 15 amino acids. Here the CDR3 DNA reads TGTGCCAGCAGCCAACAGGGTGCTGGGGCCAACGTCCTGACTTTC. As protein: CASSQQGAGANVLTF.

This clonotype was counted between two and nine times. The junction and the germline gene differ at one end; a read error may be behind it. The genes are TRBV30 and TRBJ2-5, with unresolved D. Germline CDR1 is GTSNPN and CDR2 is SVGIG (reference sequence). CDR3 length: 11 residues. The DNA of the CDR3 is TGTGCCAGCCAGCCAGAACTACAATATTTCTTC. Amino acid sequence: CASQPELQYFF.

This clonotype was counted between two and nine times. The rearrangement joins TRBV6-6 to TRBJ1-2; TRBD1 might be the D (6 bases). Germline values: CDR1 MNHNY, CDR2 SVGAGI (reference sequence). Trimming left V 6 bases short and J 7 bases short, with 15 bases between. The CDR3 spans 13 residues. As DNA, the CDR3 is TGTGCCAGCAGCCCAGGGGTGCTGGGTGGCTACACCTTC. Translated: CASSPGVLGGYTF.

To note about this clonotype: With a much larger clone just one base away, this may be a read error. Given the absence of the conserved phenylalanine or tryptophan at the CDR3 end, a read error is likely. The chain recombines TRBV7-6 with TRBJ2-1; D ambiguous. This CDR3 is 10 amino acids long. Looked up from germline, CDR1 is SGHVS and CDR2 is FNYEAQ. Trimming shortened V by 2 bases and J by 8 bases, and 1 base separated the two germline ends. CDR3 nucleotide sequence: TGTGCCAGCAGCTTATATGAGCAGTTCCTC. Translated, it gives CASSLYEQFL.

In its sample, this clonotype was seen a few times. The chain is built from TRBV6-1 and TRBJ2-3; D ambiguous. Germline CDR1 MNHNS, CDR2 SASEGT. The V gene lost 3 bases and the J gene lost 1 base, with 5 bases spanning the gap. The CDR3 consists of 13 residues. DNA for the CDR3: TGTGCCAGCAGTGAGCTCGGCACAGATACGCAGTATTTT. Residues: CASSELGTDTQYF.

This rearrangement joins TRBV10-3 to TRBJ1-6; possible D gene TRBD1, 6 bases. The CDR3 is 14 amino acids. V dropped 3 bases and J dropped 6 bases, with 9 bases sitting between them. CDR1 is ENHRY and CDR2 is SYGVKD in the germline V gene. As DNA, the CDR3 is TGTGCCATCAGTGAAGGGGGACGTAATTCACCCCTCCACTTT. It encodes CAISEGGRNSPLHF.

The chain's CDR3 is CSVTKYQETQYF. The CDR3 DNA sequence: TGCAGCGTTACCAAGTACCAAGAGACCCAGTACTTC. J is TRBJ2-5 and V is TRBV29-1; no reliable D call. CDR1 is SQVTM and CDR2 is ANQGSEA in the germline V gene. The length of the CDR3 is 12 residues. The V gene lost 5 bases and the J gene lost 0 bases, with 7 bases spanning the gap.

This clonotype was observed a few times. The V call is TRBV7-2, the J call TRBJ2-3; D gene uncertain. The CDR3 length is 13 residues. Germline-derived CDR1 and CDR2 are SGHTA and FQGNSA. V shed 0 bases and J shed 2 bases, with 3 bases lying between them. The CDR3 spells CASSLAITDTQYF. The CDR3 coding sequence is TGTGCCAGCAGCTTAGCGATCACAGATACGCAGTATTTT.

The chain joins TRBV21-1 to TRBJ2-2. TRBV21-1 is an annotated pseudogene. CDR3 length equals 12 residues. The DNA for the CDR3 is TGTGCCACCGAGTTTAACACCGGGGAGCTGTTTTTT. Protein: CATEFNTGELFF.

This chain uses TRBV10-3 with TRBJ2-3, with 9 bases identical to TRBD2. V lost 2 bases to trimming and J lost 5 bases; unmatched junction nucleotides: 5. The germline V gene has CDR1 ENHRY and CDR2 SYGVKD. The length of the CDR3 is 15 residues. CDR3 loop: CAISELAGMGDTQYF. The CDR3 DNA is TGTGCCATCAGTGAGCTAGCGGGGATGGGAGATACGCAGTATTTT.

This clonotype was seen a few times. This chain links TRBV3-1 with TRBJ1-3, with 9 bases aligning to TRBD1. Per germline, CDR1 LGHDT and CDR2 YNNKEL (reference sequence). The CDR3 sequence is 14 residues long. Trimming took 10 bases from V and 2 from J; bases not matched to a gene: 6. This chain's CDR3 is CATGTGLTGNTIYF. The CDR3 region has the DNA TGTGCCACCGGGACAGGGCTCACTGGAAACACCATATATTTT.

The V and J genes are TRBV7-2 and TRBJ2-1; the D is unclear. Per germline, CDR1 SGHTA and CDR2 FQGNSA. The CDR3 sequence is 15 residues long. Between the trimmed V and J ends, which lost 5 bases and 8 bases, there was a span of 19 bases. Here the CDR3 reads CASSPIPLMWDEQFF. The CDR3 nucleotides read TGTGCCAGCAGCCCCATACCTCTTATGTGGGATGAGCAGTTCTTC.

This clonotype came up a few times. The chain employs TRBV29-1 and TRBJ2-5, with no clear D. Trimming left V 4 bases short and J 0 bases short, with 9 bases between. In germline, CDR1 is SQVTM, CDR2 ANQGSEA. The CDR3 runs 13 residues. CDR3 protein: CSVGHLDQETQYF. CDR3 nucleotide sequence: TGCAGCGTTGGACATCTCGACCAAGAGACCCAGTACTTC.

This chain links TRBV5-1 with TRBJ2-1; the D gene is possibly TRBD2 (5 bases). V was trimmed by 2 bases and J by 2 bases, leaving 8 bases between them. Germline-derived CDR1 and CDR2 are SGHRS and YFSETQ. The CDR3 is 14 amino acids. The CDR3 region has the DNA TGCGCCAGCAGCTTAGCGGACCCCTACAATGAGCAGTTCTTC. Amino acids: CASSLADPYNEQFF.

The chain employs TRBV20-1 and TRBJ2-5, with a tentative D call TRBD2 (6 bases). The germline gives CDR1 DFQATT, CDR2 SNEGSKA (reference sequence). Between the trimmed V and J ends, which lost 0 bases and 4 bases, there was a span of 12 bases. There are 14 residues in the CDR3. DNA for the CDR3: TGCAGTGCTAGAGATCGTGGGCGGGGAGAGACCCAGTACTTC. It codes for CSARDRGRGETQYF.

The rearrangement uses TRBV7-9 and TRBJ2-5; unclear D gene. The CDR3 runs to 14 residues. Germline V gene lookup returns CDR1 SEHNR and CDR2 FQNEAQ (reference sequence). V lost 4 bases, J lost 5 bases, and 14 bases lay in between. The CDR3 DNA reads TGTGCCAGCAGCTCCTCCCCCCTTCCCGAGACCCAGTACTTC. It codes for CASSSSPLPETQYF. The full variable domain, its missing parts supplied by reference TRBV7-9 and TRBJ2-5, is DTGVSQNPRHKITKRGQNVTFRCDPISEHNRLYWYRQTLGQGPEFLTYFQNEAQLEKSRLLSDRFSAERPKGSFSTLEIQRTEQGDSAMYLCASSSSPLPETQYFGPGTRLLVL.

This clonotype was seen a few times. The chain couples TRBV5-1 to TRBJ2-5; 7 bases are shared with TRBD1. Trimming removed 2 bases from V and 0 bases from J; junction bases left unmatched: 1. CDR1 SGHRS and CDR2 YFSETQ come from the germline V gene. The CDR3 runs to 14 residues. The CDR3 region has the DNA TGCGCCAGCAGCTTACAGGGGTACCAAGAGACCCAGTACTTC. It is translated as CASSLQGYQETQYF.

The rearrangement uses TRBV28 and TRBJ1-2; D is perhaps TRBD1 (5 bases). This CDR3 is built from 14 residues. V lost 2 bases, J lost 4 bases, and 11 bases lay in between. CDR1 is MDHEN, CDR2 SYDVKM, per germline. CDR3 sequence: CASSLEQGIYGYTF. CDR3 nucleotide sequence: TGTGCCAGCAGTTTAGAGCAGGGAATCTATGGCTACACCTTC.

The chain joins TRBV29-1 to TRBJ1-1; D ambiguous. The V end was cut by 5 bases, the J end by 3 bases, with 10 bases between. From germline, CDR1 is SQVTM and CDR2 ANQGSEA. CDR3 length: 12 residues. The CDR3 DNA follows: TGCAGCGTTAGGTCGGGCGACACTGAAGCTTTCTTT. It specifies CSVRSGDTEAFF.

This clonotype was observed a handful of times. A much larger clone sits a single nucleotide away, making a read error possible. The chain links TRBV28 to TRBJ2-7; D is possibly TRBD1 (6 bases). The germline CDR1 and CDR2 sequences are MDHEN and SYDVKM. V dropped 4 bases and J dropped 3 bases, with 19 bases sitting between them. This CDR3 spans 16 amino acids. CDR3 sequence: CASSYGQRILDYEQYF. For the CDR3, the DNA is TGTGCCAGCAGTTATGGACAGAGGATCTTAGACTACGAGCAGTACTTC. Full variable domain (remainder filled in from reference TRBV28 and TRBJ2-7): DVKVTQSSRYLVKRTGEKVFLECVQDMDHENMFWYRQDPGLGLRLIYFSYDVKMKEKGDIPEGYSVSREKKERFSLILESASTNQTSMYLCASSYGQRILDYEQYFGPGTRLTVT.

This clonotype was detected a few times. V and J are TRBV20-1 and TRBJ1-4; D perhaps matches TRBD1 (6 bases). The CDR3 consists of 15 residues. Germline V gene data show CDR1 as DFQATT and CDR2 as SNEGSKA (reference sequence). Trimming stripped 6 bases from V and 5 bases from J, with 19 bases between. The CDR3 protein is CSARRLDRVNEKLFF. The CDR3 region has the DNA TGCAGTGCCAGGAGGTTGGACAGAGTAAATGAAAAACTGTTTTTT.

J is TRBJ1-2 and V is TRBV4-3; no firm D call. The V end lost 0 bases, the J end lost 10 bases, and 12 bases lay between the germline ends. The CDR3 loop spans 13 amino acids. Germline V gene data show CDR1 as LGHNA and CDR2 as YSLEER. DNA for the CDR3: TGCGCCAGCAGCCAAGATCGGCAGTTTGCCTACACCTTC. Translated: CASSQDRQFAYTF.

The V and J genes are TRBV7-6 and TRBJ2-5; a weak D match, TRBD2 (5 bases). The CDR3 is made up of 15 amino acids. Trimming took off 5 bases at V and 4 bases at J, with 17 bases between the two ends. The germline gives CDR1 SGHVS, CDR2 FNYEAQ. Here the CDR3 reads CASSLFASFTETQYF. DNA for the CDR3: TGTGCCAGCAGCCTTTTTGCTAGCTTTACAGAGACCCAGTACTTC.

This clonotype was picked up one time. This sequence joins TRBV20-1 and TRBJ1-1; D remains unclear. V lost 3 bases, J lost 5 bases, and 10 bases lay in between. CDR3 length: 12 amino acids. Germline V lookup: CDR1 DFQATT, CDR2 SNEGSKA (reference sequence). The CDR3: CSASSRETEAFF. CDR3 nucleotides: TGCAGTGCTAGTTCAAGAGAGACTGAAGCTTTCTTT.

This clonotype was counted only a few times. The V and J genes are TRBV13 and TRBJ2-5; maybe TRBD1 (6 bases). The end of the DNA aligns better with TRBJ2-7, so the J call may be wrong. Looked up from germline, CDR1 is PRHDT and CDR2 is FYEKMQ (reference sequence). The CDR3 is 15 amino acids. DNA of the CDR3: TGTGCCAGCAGCTCATTTGAGGGGGTCTCCTACGAGCAGTACTTC. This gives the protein CASSSFEGVSYEQYF.

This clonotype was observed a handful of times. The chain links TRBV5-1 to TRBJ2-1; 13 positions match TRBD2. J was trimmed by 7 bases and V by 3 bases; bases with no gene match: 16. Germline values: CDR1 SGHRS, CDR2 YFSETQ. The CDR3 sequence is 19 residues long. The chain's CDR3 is CASSSQTSGGTIALNEQFF. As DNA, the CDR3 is TGCGCCAGCAGCTCCCAGACTAGCGGGGGGACAATCGCTCTAAATGAGCAGTTCTTC.

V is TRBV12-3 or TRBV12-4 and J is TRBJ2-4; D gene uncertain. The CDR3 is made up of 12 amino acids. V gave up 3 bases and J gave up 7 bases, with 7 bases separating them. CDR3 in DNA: TGTGCCAGCAGTTTTGACGGGAACATTCAGTACTTC. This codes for CASSFDGNIQYF.

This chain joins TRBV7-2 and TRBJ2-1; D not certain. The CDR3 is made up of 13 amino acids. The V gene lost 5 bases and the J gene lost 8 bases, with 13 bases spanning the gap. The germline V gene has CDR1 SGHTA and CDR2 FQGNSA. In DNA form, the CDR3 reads TGTGCCAGCAGCCTAGGGCGGAAATATGAGCAGTTCTTC. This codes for CASSLGRKYEQFF.

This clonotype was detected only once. CDR3 loop: CAWSVTGDNSPLHF. Written as DNA, the CDR3 is TGTGCCTGGAGTGTCACAGGGGATAATTCACCCCTCCACTTT. The chain joins TRBV30 to TRBJ1-6; TRBD1 matches at 7 bases. The CDR3 runs 14 residues. Losses at the gene ends were 0 bases for V and 5 bases for J; bases not matched to a gene: 1. Germline CDR1 GTSNPN, CDR2 SVGIG (reference sequence).

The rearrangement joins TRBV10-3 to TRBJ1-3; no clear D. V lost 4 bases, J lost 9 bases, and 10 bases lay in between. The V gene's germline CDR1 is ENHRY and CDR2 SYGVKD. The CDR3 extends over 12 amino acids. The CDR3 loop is CAISASESTIYF. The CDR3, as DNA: TGTGCCATCAGTGCGTCTGAGTCCACCATATATTTT.